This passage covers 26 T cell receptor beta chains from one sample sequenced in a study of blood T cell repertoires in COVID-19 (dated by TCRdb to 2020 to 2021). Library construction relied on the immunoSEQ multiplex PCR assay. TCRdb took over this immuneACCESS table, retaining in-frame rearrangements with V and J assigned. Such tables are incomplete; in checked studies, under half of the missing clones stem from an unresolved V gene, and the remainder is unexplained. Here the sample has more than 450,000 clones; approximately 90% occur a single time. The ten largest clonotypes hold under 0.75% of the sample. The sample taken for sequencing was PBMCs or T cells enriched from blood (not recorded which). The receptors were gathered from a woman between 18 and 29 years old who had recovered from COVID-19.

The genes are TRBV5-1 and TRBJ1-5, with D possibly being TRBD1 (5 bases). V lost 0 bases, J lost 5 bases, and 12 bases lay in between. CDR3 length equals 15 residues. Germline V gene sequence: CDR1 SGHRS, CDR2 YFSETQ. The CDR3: CASSLAGDSDQPQHF. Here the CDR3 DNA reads TGCGCCAGCAGCTTGGCCGGAGACAGCGATCAGCCCCAGCATTTT.

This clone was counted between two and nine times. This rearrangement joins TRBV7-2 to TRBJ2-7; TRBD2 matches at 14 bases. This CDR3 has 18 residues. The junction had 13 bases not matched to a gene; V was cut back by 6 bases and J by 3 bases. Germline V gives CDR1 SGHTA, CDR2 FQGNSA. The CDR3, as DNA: TGTGCCAGCAGTCGTATATGGGGACTAGCGGGGGTCCACTACGAGCAGTACTTC. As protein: CASSRIWGLAGVHYEQYF.

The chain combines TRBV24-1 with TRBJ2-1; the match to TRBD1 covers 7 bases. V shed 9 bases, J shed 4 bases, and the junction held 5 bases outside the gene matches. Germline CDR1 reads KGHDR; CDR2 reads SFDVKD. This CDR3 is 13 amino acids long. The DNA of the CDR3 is TGTGCCACCTCCGGGACAGATTACAATGAGCAGTTCTTC. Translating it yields CATSGTDYNEQFF.

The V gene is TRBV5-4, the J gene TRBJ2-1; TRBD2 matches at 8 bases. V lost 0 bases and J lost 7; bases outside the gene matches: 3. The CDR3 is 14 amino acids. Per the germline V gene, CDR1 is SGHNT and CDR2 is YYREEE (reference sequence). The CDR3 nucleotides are TGTGCCAGCAGCTTGGAAGGGACTAGAAATGAGCAGTTCTTC. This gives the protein CASSLEGTRNEQFF. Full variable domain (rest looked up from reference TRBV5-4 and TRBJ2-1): ETGVTQSPTHLIKTRGQQVTLRCSSQSGHNTVSWYQQALGQGPQFIFQYYREEENGRGNFPPRFSGLQFPNYSSELNVNALELDDSALYLCASSLEGTRNEQFFGPGTRLTVL.

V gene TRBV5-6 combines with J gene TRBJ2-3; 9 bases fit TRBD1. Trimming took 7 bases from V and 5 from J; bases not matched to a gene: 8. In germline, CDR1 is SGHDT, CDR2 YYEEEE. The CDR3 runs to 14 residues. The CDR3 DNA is TGTGCCAGCCAGGACAGGGGCGGGGTAGATACGCAGTATTTT. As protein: CASQDRGGVDTQYF.

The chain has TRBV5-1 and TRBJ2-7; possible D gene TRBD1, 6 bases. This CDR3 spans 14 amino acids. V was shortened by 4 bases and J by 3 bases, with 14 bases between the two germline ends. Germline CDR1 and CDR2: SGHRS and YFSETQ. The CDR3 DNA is TGCGCCAGCAGCCAAGAGACAGGTTTCTACGAGCAGTACTTC. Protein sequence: CASSQETGFYEQYF.

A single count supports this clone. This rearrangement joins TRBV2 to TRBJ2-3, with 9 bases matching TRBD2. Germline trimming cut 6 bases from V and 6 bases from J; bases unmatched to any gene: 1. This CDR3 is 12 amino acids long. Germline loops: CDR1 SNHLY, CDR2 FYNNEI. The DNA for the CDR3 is TGTGCCAGCAGGCTAGCGGGGGATACGCAGTATTTT. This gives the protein CASRLAGDTQYF.

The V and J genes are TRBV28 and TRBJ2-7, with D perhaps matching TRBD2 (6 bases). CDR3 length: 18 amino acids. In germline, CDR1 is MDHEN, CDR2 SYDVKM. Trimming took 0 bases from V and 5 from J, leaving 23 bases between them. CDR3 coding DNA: TGTGCCAGCAGTTTATGGATTGGAGGTGGCAGTTCGGGGGACGAGCAGTACTTC. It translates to CASSLWIGGGSSGDEQYF.

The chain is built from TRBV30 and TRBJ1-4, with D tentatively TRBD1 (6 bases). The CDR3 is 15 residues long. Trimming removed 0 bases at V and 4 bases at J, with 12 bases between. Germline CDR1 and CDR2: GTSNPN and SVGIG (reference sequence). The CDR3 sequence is CAWSVGGGNNEKLFF. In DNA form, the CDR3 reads TGTGCCTGGAGTGTAGGGGGAGGGAATAATGAAAAACTGTTTTTT.

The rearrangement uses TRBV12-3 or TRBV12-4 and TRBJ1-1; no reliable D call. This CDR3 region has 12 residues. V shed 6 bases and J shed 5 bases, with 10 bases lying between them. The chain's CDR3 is CASSRGWTEAFF. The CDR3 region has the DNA TGTGCCAGCAGCCGCGGATGGACTGAAGCTTTCTTT.

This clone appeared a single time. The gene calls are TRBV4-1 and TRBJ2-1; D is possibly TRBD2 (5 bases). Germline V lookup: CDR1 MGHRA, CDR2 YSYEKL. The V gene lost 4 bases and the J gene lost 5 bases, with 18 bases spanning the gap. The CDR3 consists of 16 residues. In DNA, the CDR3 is TGCGCCAGCAGCCCCCGACCCGGGATTCCCAACAATGAGCAGTTCTTC. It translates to CASSPRPGIPNNEQFF.

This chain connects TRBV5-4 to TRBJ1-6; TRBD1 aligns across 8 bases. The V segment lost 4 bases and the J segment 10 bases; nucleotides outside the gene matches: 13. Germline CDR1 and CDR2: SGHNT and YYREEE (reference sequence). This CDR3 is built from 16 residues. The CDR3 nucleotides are TGTGCCAGCAGCACTGGGGACCAGGGGGCAGGGTCACCCCTCCACTTT. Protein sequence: CASSTGDQGAGSPLHF.

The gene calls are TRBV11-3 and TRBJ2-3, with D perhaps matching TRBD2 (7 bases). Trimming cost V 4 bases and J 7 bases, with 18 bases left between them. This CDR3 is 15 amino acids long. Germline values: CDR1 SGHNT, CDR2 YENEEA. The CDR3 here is CASSSRSEGGNTQYF. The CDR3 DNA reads TGTGCCAGCAGCTCTAGATCCGAGGGGGGGAATACGCAGTATTTT.

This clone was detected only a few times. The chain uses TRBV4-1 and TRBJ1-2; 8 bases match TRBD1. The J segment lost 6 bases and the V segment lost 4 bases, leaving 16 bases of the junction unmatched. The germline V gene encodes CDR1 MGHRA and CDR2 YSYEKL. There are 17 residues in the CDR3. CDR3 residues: CASSPWATGGREDGYTF. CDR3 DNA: TGCGCCAGCAGCCCTTGGGCTACAGGGGGGCGCGAGGATGGCTACACCTTC.

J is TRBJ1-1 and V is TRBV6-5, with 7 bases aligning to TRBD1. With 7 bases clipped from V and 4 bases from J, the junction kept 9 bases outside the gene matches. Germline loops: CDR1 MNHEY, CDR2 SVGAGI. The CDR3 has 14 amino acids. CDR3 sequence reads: CASIRGPGGTEAFF. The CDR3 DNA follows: TGTGCCAGCATTAGGGGACCAGGGGGCACTGAAGCTTTCTTT.

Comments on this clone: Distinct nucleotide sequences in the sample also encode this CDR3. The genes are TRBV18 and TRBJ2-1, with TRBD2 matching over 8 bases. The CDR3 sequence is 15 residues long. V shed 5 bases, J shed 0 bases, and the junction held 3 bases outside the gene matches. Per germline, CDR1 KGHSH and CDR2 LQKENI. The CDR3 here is CASSALAGSYNEQFF. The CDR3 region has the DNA TGTGCCAGCTCAGCCCTAGCGGGCTCCTACAATGAGCAGTTCTTC.

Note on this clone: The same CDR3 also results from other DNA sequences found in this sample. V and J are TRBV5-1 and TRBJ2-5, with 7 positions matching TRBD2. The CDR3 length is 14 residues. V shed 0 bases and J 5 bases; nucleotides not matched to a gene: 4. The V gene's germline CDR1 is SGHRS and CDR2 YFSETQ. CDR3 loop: CASSLGLAGETQYF. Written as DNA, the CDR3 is TGCGCCAGCAGCTTGGGACTAGCCGGGGAGACCCAGTACTTC.

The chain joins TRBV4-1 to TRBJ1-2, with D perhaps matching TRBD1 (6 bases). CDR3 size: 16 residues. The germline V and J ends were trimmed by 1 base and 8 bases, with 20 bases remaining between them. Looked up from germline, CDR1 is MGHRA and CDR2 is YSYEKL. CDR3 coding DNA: TGCGCCAGCAGCCAAGGAGGCCTAACAGGGATGTCGGGCTACACCTTC. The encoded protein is CASSQGGLTGMSGYTF.

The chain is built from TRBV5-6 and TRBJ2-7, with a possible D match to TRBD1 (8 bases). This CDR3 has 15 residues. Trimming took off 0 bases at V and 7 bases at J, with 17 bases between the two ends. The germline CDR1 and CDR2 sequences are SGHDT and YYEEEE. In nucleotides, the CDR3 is TGTGCCAGCAGCTTGGCTAGCGGACAGGGTAAAGAGCAGTACTTC. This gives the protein CASSLASGQGKEQYF.

The CDR3 nucleotides are TGTGCCAGCAGCCCGGACAGGGACAACGAGCAGTACTTC. Its translation: CASSPDRDNEQYF. The chain couples TRBV7-9 to TRBJ2-7; 8 bases line up with TRBD1. V dropped 5 bases and J dropped 5; count of bases not matched to a gene: 5. CDR1 and CDR2 from the germline V gene are SEHNR and FQNEAQ (reference sequence). CDR3 length: 13 residues.

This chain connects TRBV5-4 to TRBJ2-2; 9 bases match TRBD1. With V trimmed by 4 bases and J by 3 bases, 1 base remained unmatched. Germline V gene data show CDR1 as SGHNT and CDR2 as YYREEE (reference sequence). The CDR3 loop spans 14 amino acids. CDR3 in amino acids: CASSRTGDTGELFF. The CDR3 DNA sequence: TGTGCCAGCAGCCGGACAGGGGACACCGGGGAGCTGTTTTTT.

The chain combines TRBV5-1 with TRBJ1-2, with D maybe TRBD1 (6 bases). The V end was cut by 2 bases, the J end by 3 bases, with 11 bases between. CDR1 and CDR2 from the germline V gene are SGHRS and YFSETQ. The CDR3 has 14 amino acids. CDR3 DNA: TGCGCCAGCAGCTTTAATGGGGGCGACTATGGCTACACCTTC. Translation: CASSFNGGDYGYTF.

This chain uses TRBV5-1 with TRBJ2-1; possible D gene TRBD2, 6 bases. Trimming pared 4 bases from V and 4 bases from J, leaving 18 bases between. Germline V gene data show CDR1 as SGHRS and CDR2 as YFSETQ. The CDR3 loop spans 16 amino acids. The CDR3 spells CASSPGRPGGYNEQFF. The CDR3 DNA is TGCGCCAGCAGCCCCGGACGGCCCGGGGGTTACAATGAGCAGTTCTTC.

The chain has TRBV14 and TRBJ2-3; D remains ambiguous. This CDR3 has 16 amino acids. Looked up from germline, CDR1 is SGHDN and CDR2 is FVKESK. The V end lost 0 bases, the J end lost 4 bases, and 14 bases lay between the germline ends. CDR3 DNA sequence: TGTGCCAGCAGCCAAGATAATATGAGGTTGGCAGATACGCAGTATTTT. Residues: CASSQDNMRLADTQYF.

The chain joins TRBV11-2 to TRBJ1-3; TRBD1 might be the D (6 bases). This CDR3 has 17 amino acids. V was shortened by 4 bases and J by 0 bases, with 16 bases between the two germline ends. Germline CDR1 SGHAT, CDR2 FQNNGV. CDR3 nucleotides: TGTGCCAGCAGCTCAGGCAGGGGCTTCCCCTCTGGAAACACCATATATTTT. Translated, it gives CASSSGRGFPSGNTIYF. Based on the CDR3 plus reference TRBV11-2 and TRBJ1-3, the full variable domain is EAGVAQSPRYKIIEKRQSVAFWCNPISGHATLYWYQQILGQGPKLLIQFQNNGVVDDSQLPKDRFSAERLKGVDSTLKIQPAKLEDSAVYLCASSSGRGFPSGNTIYFGEGSWLTVV.

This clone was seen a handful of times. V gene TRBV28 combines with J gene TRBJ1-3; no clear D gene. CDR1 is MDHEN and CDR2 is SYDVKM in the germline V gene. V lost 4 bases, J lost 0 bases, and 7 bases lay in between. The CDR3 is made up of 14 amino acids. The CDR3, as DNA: TGTGCCAGCAGTTCTATACCCTCTGGAAACACCATATATTTT. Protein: CASSSIPSGNTIYF.